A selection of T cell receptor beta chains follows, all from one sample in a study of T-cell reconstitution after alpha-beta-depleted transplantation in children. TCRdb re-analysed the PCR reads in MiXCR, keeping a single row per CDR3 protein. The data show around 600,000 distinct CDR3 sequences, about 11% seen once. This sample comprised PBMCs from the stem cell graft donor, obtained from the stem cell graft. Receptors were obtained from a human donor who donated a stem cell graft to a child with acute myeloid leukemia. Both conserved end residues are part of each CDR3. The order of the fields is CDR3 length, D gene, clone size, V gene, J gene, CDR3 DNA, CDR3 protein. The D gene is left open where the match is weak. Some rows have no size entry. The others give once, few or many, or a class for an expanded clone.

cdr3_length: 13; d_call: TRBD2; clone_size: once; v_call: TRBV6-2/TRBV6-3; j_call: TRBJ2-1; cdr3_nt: TGTGCCGGCAGTTTGACGGGAGGCAATGAGCAGTTCTTC; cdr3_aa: CAGSLTGGNEQFF
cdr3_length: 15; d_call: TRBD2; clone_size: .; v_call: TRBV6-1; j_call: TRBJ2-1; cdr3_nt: TGTGCCAGCAGCCCCCTAGCGGGAGGGCCCGATGAGCAGTTCTTC; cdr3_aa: CASSPLAGGPDEQFF
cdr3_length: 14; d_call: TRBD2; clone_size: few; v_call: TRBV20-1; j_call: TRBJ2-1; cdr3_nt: TGCAGTGCCCGGACTAGCGGGAGGGCCTATGAGCAGTTCTTC; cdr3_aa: CSARTSGRAYEQFF
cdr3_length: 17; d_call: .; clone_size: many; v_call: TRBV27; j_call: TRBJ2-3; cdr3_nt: TGTGCCAGCAGTCCCATAGCCCCCCGTCTTGGTACAGATACGCAGTATTTT; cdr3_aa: CASSPIAPRLGTDTQYF
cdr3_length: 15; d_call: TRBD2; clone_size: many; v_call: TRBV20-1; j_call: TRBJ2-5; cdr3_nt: TGCAGTGCTTCCGCCCCGGGACTAGCGACAGAGACCCAGTACTTC; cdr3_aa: CSASAPGLATETQYF
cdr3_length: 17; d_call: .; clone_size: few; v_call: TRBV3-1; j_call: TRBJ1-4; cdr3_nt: TGTGCCAGCAGCCAGGGGACTTTGAGGTCAACTAATGAAAAACTGTTTTTT; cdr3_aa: CASSQGTLRSTNEKLFF
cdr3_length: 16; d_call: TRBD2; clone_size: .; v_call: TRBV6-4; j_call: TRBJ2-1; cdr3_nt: TGTGCCAGCAGTGCGGGGGGCGGGAGGGCCTGGAATGAGCAGTTCTTC; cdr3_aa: CASSAGGGRAWNEQFF
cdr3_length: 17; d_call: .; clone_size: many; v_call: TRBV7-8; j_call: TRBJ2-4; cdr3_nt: TGTGCCAGCAGCTCGTACAGGGAGGGTTTAACCAAAAACATTCAGTACTTC; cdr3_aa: CASSSYREGLTKNIQYF
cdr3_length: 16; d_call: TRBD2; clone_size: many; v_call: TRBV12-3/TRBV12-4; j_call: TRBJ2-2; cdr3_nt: TGTGCCAGCAGTTTCAGACTAGCGGGAGTAGGCGGGGAGCTGTTTTTT; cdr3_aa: CASSFRLAGVGGELFF
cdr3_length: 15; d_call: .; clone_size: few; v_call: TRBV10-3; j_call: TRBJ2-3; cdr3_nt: TGTGCCATCAGTGCGCTAGAGGGGGGGAGAGATACGCAGTATTTT; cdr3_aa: CAISALEGGRDTQYF
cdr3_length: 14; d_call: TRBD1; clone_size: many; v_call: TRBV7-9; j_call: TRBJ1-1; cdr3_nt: TGTGCCAGCAGCTCAGACAGGGTGAACACTGAAGCTTTCTTT; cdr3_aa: CASSSDRVNTEAFF
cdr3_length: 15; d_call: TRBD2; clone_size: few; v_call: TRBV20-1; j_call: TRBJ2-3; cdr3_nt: TGCAGTGCTCGACTAGCGGGGCCCAGCACAGATACGCAGTATTTT; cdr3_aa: CSARLAGPSTDTQYF
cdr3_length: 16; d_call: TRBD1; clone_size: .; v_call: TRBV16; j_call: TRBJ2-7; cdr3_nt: TGTGCCAGCAGCCGGCTAGGGGGGACAGGGACCTACGAGCAGTACTTC; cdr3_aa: CASSRLGGTGTYEQYF
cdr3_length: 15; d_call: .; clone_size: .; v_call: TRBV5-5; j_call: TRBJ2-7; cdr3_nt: TGTGCCAGCAGCTTGACAGGCTTCCTTAACTACGAGCAGTACTTC; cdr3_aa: CASSLTGFLNYEQYF
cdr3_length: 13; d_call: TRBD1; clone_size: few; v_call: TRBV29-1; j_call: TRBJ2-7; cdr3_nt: TGCAGCGTTGAAACAGGGGGAACCTACGAGCAGTACTTC; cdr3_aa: CSVETGGTYEQYF
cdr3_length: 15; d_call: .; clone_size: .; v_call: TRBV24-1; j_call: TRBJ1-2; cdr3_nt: TGTGCCACCAGTGATTCGGAAGGACAGTACTATGGCTACACCTTC; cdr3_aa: CATSDSEGQYYGYTF
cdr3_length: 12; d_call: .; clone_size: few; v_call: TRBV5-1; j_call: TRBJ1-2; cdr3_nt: TGCGCCAGCAGCACTTTCAGGGGTGAATGCACCTTC; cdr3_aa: CASSTFRGECTF
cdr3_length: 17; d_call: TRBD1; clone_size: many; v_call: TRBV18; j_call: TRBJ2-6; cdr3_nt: TGTGCCAGCTCAAGGGGACAGGGAAGTTCTGGGGCCAACGTCCTGACTTTC; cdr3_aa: CASSRGQGSSGANVLTF
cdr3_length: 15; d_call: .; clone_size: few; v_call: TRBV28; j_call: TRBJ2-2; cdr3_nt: TGTGCCAGCAGTCCCCCCCGAATAAACACCGGGGAGCTGTTTTTT; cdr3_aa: CASSPPRINTGELFF
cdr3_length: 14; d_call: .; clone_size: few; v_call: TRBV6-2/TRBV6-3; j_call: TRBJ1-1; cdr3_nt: TGTGCCAGCAGAACGATGCTAATGAACACTGAAGCTTTCTTT; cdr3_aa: CASRTMLMNTEAFF
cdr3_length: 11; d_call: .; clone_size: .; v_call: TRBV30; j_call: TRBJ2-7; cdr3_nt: TGTGCCTGGTCGGACTCCTTCGAGCAGTACTTC; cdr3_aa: CAWSDSFEQYF
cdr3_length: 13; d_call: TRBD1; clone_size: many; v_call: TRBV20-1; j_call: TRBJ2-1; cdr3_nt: TGCAGTCGCAGACAGGGTCTAGGCAATGAGCAGTTCTTC; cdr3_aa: CSRRQGLGNEQFF
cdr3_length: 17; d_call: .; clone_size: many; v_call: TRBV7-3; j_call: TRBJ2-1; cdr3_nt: TGTGCCAGCAGCTTAAACCCCCAAGGGGCGCTAGGGGATGAGCAGTTCTTC; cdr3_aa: CASSLNPQGALGDEQFF
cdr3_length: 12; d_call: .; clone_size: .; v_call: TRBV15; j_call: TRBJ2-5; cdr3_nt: TGTGCCACCAGCACCTTGTGGGAGACCCAGTACTTC; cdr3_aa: CATSTLWETQYF
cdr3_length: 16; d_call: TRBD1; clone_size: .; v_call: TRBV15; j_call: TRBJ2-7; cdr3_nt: TGTGCCACCAGCAGAGTGACAGGGGAAGGGTCCTACGAGCAGTACTTC; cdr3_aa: CATSRVTGEGSYEQYF
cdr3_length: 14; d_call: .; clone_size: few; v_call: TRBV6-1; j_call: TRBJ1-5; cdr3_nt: TGTGCCAGCAGTGAATTTGGGATCAATCAGCCCCAGCATTTT; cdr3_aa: CASSEFGINQPQHF
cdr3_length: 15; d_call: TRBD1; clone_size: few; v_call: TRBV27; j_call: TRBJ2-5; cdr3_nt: TGTGCCAGCAGTGTGATACAGGGGGCGTGGGAGACCCAGTACTTC; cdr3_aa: CASSVIQGAWETQYF
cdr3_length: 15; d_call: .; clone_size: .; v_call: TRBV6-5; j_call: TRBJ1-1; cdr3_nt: TGTGCCAGCAGTTATGGACCGGCCATGAACACTGAAGCTTTCTTT; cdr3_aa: CASSYGPAMNTEAFF
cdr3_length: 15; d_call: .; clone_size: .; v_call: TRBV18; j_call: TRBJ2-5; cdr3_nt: TGTGCCAGCTCACCAGCGGGACGCCTGCAAGAGACCCAGTACTTC; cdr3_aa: CASSPAGRLQETQYF
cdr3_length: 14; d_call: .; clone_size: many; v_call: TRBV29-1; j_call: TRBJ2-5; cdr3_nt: TGCAGCGTTGAAGACTCGCTCCGGTACGAGACCCAGTACTTC; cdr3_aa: CSVEDSLRYETQYF
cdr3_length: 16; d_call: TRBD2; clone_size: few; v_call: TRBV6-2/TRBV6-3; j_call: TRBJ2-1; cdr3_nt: TGTGCCAGCAGTCCCGGGGGGGTTTGGACGGGTGGTGAGCAGTTCTTC; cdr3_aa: CASSPGGVWTGGEQFF
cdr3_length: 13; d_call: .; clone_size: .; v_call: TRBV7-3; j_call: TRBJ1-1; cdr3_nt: TGTGCCAGCAGCGCAGAGTTGGGGACTGAAGCTTTCTTT; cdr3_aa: CASSAELGTEAFF
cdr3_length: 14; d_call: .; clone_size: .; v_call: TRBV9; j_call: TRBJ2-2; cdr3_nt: TGTGCCAGCAGCCCCGCCCCGAACACCGGGGAGCTGTTTTTT; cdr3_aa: CASSPAPNTGELFF
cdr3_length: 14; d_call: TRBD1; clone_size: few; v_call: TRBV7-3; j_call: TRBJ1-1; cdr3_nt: TGTGCCAGCAGCTCACAGGGGCCGTACACTGAAGCTTTCTTT; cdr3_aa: CASSSQGPYTEAFF
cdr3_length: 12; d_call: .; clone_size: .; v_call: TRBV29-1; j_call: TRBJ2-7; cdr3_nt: TGCAGCGTCCAGGACCTCTCCTACGAGCAGTACTTC; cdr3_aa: CSVQDLSYEQYF
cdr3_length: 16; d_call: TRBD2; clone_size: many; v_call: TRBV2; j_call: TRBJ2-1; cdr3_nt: TGTGCCAGCAGTACCAGACTAGCGGGAGGGCGCAATGAGCAGTTCTTC; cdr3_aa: CASSTRLAGGRNEQFF
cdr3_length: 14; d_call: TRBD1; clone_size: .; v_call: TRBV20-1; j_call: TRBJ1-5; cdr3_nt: TGCAGTGTTCTAGTAACGGGACAGGGTTCGCCCCAGCATTTT; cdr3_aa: CSVLVTGQGSPQHF
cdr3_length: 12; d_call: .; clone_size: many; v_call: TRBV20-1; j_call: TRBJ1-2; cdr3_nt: TGCAGTGCTAGGGTTGGATCCTATGGCTACACCTTC; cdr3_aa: CSARVGSYGYTF
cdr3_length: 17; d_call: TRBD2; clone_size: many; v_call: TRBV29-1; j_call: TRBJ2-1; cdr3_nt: TGCAGCGTTGGGGGACTAGCGGGATCAGCGGGGTACAATGAGCAGTTCTTC; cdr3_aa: CSVGGLAGSAGYNEQFF
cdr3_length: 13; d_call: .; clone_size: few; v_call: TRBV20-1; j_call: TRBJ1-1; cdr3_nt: TGCAGTGCATGGGGAGGGACAAACACTGAAGCTTTCTTT; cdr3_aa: CSAWGGTNTEAFF
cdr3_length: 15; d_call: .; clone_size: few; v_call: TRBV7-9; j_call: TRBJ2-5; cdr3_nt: TGTGCCAGCAGCTTAGGCGGGGGCTCCCAAGAGACCCAGTACTTC; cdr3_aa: CASSLGGGSQETQYF
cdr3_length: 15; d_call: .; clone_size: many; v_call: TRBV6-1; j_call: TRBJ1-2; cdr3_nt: TGTGCCAGCAGTGAAGAGGAGGGCACGAACTATGGCTACACCTTC; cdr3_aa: CASSEEEGTNYGYTF